The TCR beta chain described here comes from a study of cytomegalovirus exposure and HLA in healthy donors. Across the whole study: Some 85 million unique TCRs from HLA-typed donors were held in an early data release.

Comment on this clone: The target antigen is unknown.

Vbeta (60) and Jbeta (13) primers were used in the PCR. This table comes from immunoSEQ multiplex PCR, and its TCRdb copy is limited to in-frame clones, with some not included. The sample records some 190,000 clones, 79% being singletons. V lost 0 bases and J 4 bases, leaving 7 bases between the germline ends. This CDR3 is 12 amino acids long. Per germline, CDR1 SQVTM and CDR2 ANQGSEA. Study findings and constraints: Follow-up analysis seemed to connect common viral pathogens with several of the most significant clusters identified.

The sample comprised PBMCs. The gene calls are TRBV29-1 and TRBJ2-7; tentative D call: TRBD2 (6 bases). The sequence was collected from a woman in her forties or fifties in good health and CMV-seronegative. CDR3 nucleotides: TGCAGCGTTGAAGAGGCGGGGTACGAGCAGTACTTC. The encoded protein is CSVEEAGYEQYF.